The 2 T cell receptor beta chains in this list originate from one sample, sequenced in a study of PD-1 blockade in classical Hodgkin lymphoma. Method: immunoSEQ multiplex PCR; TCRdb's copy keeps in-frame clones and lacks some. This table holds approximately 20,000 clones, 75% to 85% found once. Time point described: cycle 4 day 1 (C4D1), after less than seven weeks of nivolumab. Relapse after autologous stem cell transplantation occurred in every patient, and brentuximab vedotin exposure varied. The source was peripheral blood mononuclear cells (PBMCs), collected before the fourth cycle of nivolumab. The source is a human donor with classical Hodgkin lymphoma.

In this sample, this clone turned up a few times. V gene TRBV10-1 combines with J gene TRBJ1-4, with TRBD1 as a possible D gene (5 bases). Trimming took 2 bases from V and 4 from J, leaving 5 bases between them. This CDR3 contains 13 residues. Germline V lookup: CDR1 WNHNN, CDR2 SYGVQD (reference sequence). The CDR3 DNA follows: TGCGCCAGCAGTGAGGGACATAATGAAAAACTGTTTTTT. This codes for CASSEGHNEKLFF.

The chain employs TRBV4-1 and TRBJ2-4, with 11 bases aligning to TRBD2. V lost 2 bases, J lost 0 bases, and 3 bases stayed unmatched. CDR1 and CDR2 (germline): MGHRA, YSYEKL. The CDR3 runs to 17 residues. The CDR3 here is CASSQPTSGEAKNIQYF. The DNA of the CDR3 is TGCGCCAGCAGCCAACCGACTAGCGGGGAAGCCAAAAACATTCAGTACTTC.